This is a list of T cell receptor beta chains from one sample in a study of T cells in Graves' hyperthyroidism and ophthalmopathy. TCRdb processed the multiplex PCR reads anew with MiXCR; each CDR3 protein has one entry. The table shows 480,000 or so distinct CDR3 sequences, with 14% occurring only once. The specimen sequenced was blood. These receptor sequences come from a woman aged 18-35 years with Graves' hyperthyroidism. Both conserved end residues are part of each CDR3. The D gene is left open where the match is weak. A row's size may be missing; if present it is once, few, many or a size class.

CDR3nt: TGTGCCAGCAGCCGGCTGGGGGGAAGCACAGATACGCAGTATTTT
CDR3aa: CASSRLGGSTDTQYF
abundance: many
j_gene: TRBJ2-3
v_gene: TRBV13
d_gene: .

CDR3nt: TGTGCCAGCAGCTCCGGACAGGGGGCATACAGCTCCTACAATGAGCAGTTCTTC
CDR3aa: CASSSGQGAYSSYNEQFF
abundance: many
j_gene: TRBJ2-1
v_gene: TRBV7-3
d_gene: TRBD1

CDR3nt: TGTGCCAGCAGTTTATATGACAGCGGCATTGAAGCTTTCTTT
CDR3aa: CASSLYDSGIEAFF
abundance: .
j_gene: TRBJ1-1
v_gene: TRBV28
d_gene: .

CDR3nt: TGTGCCAGCACTCCCGGGCAAGAGACCCAGTACTTC
CDR3aa: CASTPGQETQYF
abundance: many
j_gene: TRBJ2-5
v_gene: TRBV7-9
d_gene: .

CDR3nt: TGTGCCAGCAGTTTAACTGAAAGTAGCAATCAGCCCCAGCATTTT
CDR3aa: CASSLTESSNQPQHF
abundance: once
j_gene: TRBJ1-5
v_gene: TRBV6-2/TRBV6-3
d_gene: .

CDR3nt: TGTGCCATCACTGACCGCGCCGGGGGAGATACGCAGTATTTT
CDR3aa: CAITDRAGGDTQYF
abundance: .
j_gene: TRBJ2-3
v_gene: TRBV10-3
d_gene: .

CDR3nt: TGCAGTGTATCGGGACACCAGAACACTGAAGCTTTCTTT
CDR3aa: CSVSGHQNTEAFF
abundance: many
j_gene: TRBJ1-1
v_gene: TRBV20-1
d_gene: .

CDR3nt: TGCGCCAGCAGCTTCGACAGGGGTTCCAACTATGGCTACACCTTC
CDR3aa: CASSFDRGSNYGYTF
abundance: many
j_gene: TRBJ1-2
v_gene: TRBV5-1
d_gene: TRBD1

CDR3nt: TGCGCCAGCAGCCAAGATTTTCCAGGGTGGGGAAACACCATATATTTT
CDR3aa: CASSQDFPGWGNTIYF
abundance: .
j_gene: TRBJ1-3
v_gene: TRBV4-1
d_gene: .

CDR3nt: TGTGCCAGCAGTGACTCCGGCCGGGAAGAGCAGTACTTC
CDR3aa: CASSDSGREEQYF
abundance: .
j_gene: TRBJ2-7
v_gene: TRBV6-1
d_gene: .

CDR3nt: TGTGCCAGCAGTGTAGCGAATGAGCAGTTCTTC
CDR3aa: CASSVANEQFF
abundance: .
j_gene: TRBJ2-1
v_gene: TRBV25-1
d_gene: .

CDR3nt: TGTGCCACCAGCAGAGATCAAACGAGCACCGGGGAGCTGTTTTTT
CDR3aa: CATSRDQTSTGELFF
abundance: .
j_gene: TRBJ2-2
v_gene: TRBV15
d_gene: .

CDR3nt: TGTGCCACCAGCAGAGATGGTGCCGGCTACACCTTC
CDR3aa: CATSRDGAGYTF
abundance: many
j_gene: TRBJ1-2
v_gene: TRBV15
d_gene: .

CDR3nt: TGTGCCAGTAGTATAGGACGGACTAGCAATCAGCCCCAGCATTTT
CDR3aa: CASSIGRTSNQPQHF
abundance: many
j_gene: TRBJ1-5
v_gene: TRBV19
d_gene: .

CDR3nt: TGTGCCAGCAGCTACGGCGGGATGTACACCGCGGAGCTGTTTTTT
CDR3aa: CASSYGGMYTAELFF
abundance: .
j_gene: TRBJ2-2
v_gene: TRBV11-2
d_gene: .

CDR3nt: TGTGCCAGCAGCACCGCAGGGGCGCTTGGCTACACCTTC
CDR3aa: CASSTAGALGYTF
abundance: .
j_gene: TRBJ1-2
v_gene: TRBV12-3/TRBV12-4
d_gene: .

CDR3nt: TGTGCCAGTAGTTCCCGACAGGGGTCCTCCTATAATTCACCCCTCCACTTT
CDR3aa: CASSSRQGSSYNSPLHF
abundance: many
j_gene: TRBJ1-6
v_gene: TRBV19
d_gene: TRBD1

CDR3nt: TGTGCCAGCAAGCCTCTTGGGCTGATTTTGGAGCCCCAGCATTTT
CDR3aa: CASKPLGLILEPQHF
abundance: few
j_gene: TRBJ1-5
v_gene: TRBV6-1
d_gene: .

CDR3nt: TGTGCCAGTAGTATTACAGGGCTGATTCAAGAGACCCAGTACTTC
CDR3aa: CASSITGLIQETQYF
abundance: many
j_gene: TRBJ2-5
v_gene: TRBV19
d_gene: .

CDR3nt: TGTGCCAGCAGCCAAGATAACAGCGGGAGGGCGTCATACAATGAGCAGTTCTTC
CDR3aa: CASSQDNSGRASYNEQFF
abundance: many
j_gene: TRBJ2-1
v_gene: TRBV3-1
d_gene: TRBD2

CDR3nt: TGCGCCAGCAGCCAAGGGAGGGCTGAGCAGTTCTTC
CDR3aa: CASSQGRAEQFF
abundance: .
j_gene: TRBJ2-1
v_gene: TRBV4-1
d_gene: .

CDR3nt: TGTGCCAGCAGCCGCCGGGACACAATAAACTATGGCTACACCTTC
CDR3aa: CASSRRDTINYGYTF
abundance: many
j_gene: TRBJ1-2
v_gene: TRBV5-6
d_gene: .

CDR3nt: TGCGCCAGCAGCTTGGAAGCGGGCAGATCGGGCTATGGCCACACCTTC
CDR3aa: CASSLEAGRSGYGHTF
abundance: few
j_gene: TRBJ1-2
v_gene: TRBV5-1
d_gene: .

CDR3nt: TGTGCCAGCAGCTACTACAGGGTCGGCTCCTACAATGAGCAGTTCTTC
CDR3aa: CASSYYRVGSYNEQFF
abundance: .
j_gene: TRBJ2-1
v_gene: TRBV5-6
d_gene: .

CDR3nt: TGTGCCAGCAGTGAACGCTCCTTCGGGTATGGCTACACCTTC
CDR3aa: CASSERSFGYGYTF
abundance: many
j_gene: TRBJ1-2
v_gene: TRBV6-1
d_gene: .

CDR3nt: TGTGCCAGCACTCTGCGGGTGCACACTGAAGCTTTCTTT
CDR3aa: CASTLRVHTEAFF
abundance: few
j_gene: TRBJ1-1
v_gene: TRBV6-2/TRBV6-3
d_gene: .

CDR3nt: TGTGCCAGCAGTCGGACTAGCGGACAAGAGACCCAGTACTTC
CDR3aa: CASSRTSGQETQYF
abundance: many
j_gene: TRBJ2-5
v_gene: TRBV11-2
d_gene: TRBD2

CDR3nt: TGTGCCACCAGTGATGACCGACAGCTCTATGGCTACACCTTC
CDR3aa: CATSDDRQLYGYTF
abundance: many
j_gene: TRBJ1-2
v_gene: TRBV24-1
d_gene: .

CDR3nt: TGTGCCAGCTACGGAGGACCCTCCTACAATGAGCAGTTCTTC
CDR3aa: CASYGGPSYNEQFF
abundance: .
j_gene: TRBJ2-1
v_gene: TRBV6-2/TRBV6-3
d_gene: .

CDR3nt: TGTGCCAGCAGCTTCACAATGGGACGCACAGATACGCAGTATTTT
CDR3aa: CASSFTMGRTDTQYF
abundance: .
j_gene: TRBJ2-3
v_gene: TRBV7-3
d_gene: .

CDR3nt: TGTGCCAGCAGCCTAGCGGGAGGGGTCTACAATGAGCAGTTCTTC
CDR3aa: CASSLAGGVYNEQFF
abundance: many
j_gene: TRBJ2-1
v_gene: TRBV7-9
d_gene: TRBD2

CDR3nt: TGTGCCAGCAGCGTAGCGGTTAGTGGCACAGATACGCAGTATTTT
CDR3aa: CASSVAVSGTDTQYF
abundance: .
j_gene: TRBJ2-3
v_gene: TRBV9
d_gene: .

CDR3nt: TGTGCCAGCAGCGCAGGGGCAGGGGCTGAAGCTTTCTTT
CDR3aa: CASSAGAGAEAFF
abundance: many
j_gene: TRBJ1-1
v_gene: TRBV9
d_gene: .

CDR3nt: TGCAGCGTTGAAGTTCCGAGCCCTGCCTACGAGCAGTACTTC
CDR3aa: CSVEVPSPAYEQYF
abundance: many
j_gene: TRBJ2-7
v_gene: TRBV29-1
d_gene: .

CDR3nt: TGCGCCAGCAGCTTGGTAACCGGGAACCCTCTTCAGTACTTC
CDR3aa: CASSLVTGNPLQYF
abundance: many
j_gene: TRBJ2-4
v_gene: TRBV5-1
d_gene: .

CDR3nt: TGTGCCAGCAGCCCCCCTCTGTCCTACGAGCAGTACTTC
CDR3aa: CASSPPLSYEQYF
abundance: .
j_gene: TRBJ2-7
v_gene: TRBV13
d_gene: .

CDR3nt: TGTGCCAGCAGCGCCGGGACTCACTTGGATACGCAGTATTTT
CDR3aa: CASSAGTHLDTQYF
abundance: few
j_gene: TRBJ2-3
v_gene: TRBV9
d_gene: .

CDR3nt: TGTGCCAGCAGCGTAGGTCTAGCGGGAGGTACACGGGACCAGTACTTC
CDR3aa: CASSVGLAGGTRDQYF
abundance: many
j_gene: TRBJ2-5
v_gene: TRBV9
d_gene: TRBD2

CDR3nt: TGTGCCTGGAACCGGGACAGTACGACAGATACGCAGTATTTT
CDR3aa: CAWNRDSTTDTQYF
abundance: many
j_gene: TRBJ2-3
v_gene: TRBV30
d_gene: TRBD1

CDR3nt: TGTGCCAGTAGTATAGTAGGAAACATGAACACTGAAGCTTTCTTT
CDR3aa: CASSIVGNMNTEAFF
abundance: .
j_gene: TRBJ1-1
v_gene: TRBV19
d_gene: .

CDR3nt: TGCAGCGTTAGGGCCCTACAGGGGAATATGAACACTGAAGCTTTCTTT
CDR3aa: CSVRALQGNMNTEAFF
abundance: many
j_gene: TRBJ1-1
v_gene: TRBV29-1
d_gene: TRBD1

CDR3nt: TGTGCCAGCAGCCCCTCCCAGGGAGATACGCAGTATTTT
CDR3aa: CASSPSQGDTQYF
abundance: many
j_gene: TRBJ2-3
v_gene: TRBV12-3/TRBV12-4
d_gene: .

CDR3nt: TGTGCCAGCAGTGGCTACAGGGAGACCCAGTACTTC
CDR3aa: CASSGYRETQYF
abundance: few
j_gene: TRBJ2-5
v_gene: TRBV6-2/TRBV6-3
d_gene: .

CDR3nt: TGCAGTGCTAGTCCGGGACCATCATCTGAAGCTTTCTTT
CDR3aa: CSASPGPSSEAFF
abundance: many
j_gene: TRBJ1-1
v_gene: TRBV20-1
d_gene: .

CDR3nt: TGTGCCAGCAGACACACAGGGGGCGAGTCCACTGAAGCTTTCTTT
CDR3aa: CASRHTGGESTEAFF
abundance: many
j_gene: TRBJ1-1
v_gene: TRBV13
d_gene: TRBD1

CDR3nt: TGTGCCAGCAAAATCGCGGGGGAAGTGGGAGAGACCCAGTACTTC
CDR3aa: CASKIAGEVGETQYF
abundance: many
j_gene: TRBJ2-5
v_gene: TRBV11-3
d_gene: TRBD2

CDR3nt: TGTGCCACCAGCAGAGATCAGGTCTCCTACGAGCAGTACTTC
CDR3aa: CATSRDQVSYEQYF
abundance: many
j_gene: TRBJ2-7
v_gene: TRBV15
d_gene: .

CDR3nt: TGTGCCACCAGTGATTCCACAGGGGCCCGGGACTACGAGCAGTACTTC
CDR3aa: CATSDSTGARDYEQYF
abundance: many
j_gene: TRBJ2-7
v_gene: TRBV24-1
d_gene: TRBD1

CDR3nt: TGCAGTGCTAGCGGGGGGACTAACTATGGCTACACCTTC
CDR3aa: CSASGGTNYGYTF
abundance: many
j_gene: TRBJ1-2
v_gene: TRBV20-1
d_gene: .

CDR3nt: TGTGCCAGCAGTTTATTTGTAGTCGCCGGGGGGCGCTCCTACAATGAGCAGTTCTTC
CDR3aa: CASSLFVVAGGRSYNEQFF
abundance: many
j_gene: TRBJ2-1
v_gene: TRBV27
d_gene: .

CDR3nt: TGTGCCAGCAGACTGGGGGACAGGTGGTTGGCTGAAGCTTTCTTT
CDR3aa: CASRLGDRWLAEAFF
abundance: .
j_gene: TRBJ1-1
v_gene: TRBV28
d_gene: TRBD1

CDR3nt: TGCAGTGCTATGCTGGCAGGGGATTCCTACAATGAGCAGTTCTTC
CDR3aa: CSAMLAGDSYNEQFF
abundance: many
j_gene: TRBJ2-1
v_gene: TRBV20-1
d_gene: .

CDR3nt: TGTGCCACCAAGAAGGGGGAGAACACTGAAGCTTTCTTT
CDR3aa: CATKKGENTEAFF
abundance: many
j_gene: TRBJ1-1
v_gene: TRBV10-3
d_gene: .

CDR3nt: TGTGCCAGCAGCTTGGGTTCCGGGACTGCGGCGTCACCCCTCCACTTT
CDR3aa: CASSLGSGTAASPLHF
abundance: many
j_gene: TRBJ1-6
v_gene: TRBV7-9
d_gene: .

CDR3nt: TGTGCCAGCAGCGCACGACGGGGGCGGGGTTCCTACAATGAGCAGTTCTTC
CDR3aa: CASSARRGRGSYNEQFF
abundance: many
j_gene: TRBJ2-1
v_gene: TRBV9
d_gene: .

CDR3nt: TGTGCCCCCGGGGGCGGTCCAAATACGACAGGGTGTCAGCCCCAGCATTTT
CDR3aa: CAPGGGPNTTGCQPQHF
abundance: .
j_gene: TRBJ1-5
v_gene: TRBV19
d_gene: TRBD1

CDR3nt: TGTGCCACCGGGACAGCCTTCTCTGGGGCCAACGTCCTGACTTTC
CDR3aa: CATGTAFSGANVLTF
abundance: many
j_gene: TRBJ2-6
v_gene: TRBV10-3
d_gene: TRBD1

CDR3nt: TGTGCCAGCAGACCCGGGACAGGGATATTCAGCACAGATACGCAGTATTTT
CDR3aa: CASRPGTGIFSTDTQYF
abundance: many
j_gene: TRBJ2-3
v_gene: TRBV12-3/TRBV12-4
d_gene: TRBD1

CDR3nt: TGTGCCAGCAGTTTAGGAAGGGGGGTTGATCAGCCCCAGCATTTT
CDR3aa: CASSLGRGVDQPQHF
abundance: many
j_gene: TRBJ1-5
v_gene: TRBV12-3/TRBV12-4
d_gene: .